The clone carrying this T cell receptor (beta chain) was found a few times. The data stem from a study of technical replicates of blood from several donors. Method: immunoSEQ multiplex PCR; TCRdb's copy keeps in-frame clones and lacks some. The table lists fewer than 100,000 clones, about 95% of them singletons, with 0.3% to 0.35% in the top ten. The CDR3 covers 14 residues. J gave up 6 bases and V 3 bases, and 8 bases lay outside the gene matches. Per germline, CDR1 LNHDA and CDR2 SQIVND (reference sequence). The chain has TRBV19 and TRBJ2-7; 7 bases are a match to TRBD1. The receptor was isolated from a human donor in good health. The sequenced sample consisted of T cells isolated from PBMCs. This CDR3 reads CASSILGQPSEQYF. The CDR3 coding sequence is TGTGCCAGTAGTATCCTGGGACAGCCATCCGAGCAGTACTTC. The full variable domain, its missing parts supplied by reference TRBV19 and TRBJ2-7, is DGGITQSPKYLFRKEGQNVTLSCEQNLNHDAMYWYRQDPGQGLRLIYYSQIVNDFQKGDIAEGYSVSREKKESFPLTVTSAQKNPTAFYLCASSILGQPSEQYFGPGTRLTVT.